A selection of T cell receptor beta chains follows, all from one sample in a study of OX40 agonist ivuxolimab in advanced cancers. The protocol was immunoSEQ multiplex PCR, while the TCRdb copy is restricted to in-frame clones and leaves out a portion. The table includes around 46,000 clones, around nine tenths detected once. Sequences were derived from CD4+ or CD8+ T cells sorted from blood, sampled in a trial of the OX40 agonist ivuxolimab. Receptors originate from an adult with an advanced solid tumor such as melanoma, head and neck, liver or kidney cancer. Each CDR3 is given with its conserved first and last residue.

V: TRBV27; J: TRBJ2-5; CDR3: CASSLLSGDETQYF
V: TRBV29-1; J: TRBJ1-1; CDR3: CSVADRGNTEAFF
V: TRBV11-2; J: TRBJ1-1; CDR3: CASSARGGTEAFF
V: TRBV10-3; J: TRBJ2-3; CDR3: CAISEGQGSTDTQYF
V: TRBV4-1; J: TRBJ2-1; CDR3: CASSQDPQTGGAYNEQFF
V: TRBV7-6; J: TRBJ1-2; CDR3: CASSSTQGAGGYTF
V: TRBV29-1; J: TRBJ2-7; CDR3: CSVENGYEQYF
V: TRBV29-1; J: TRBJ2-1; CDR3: CSVEGRLAGGGNNEQFF
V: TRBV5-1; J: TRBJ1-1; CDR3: CASSLAPRTGDTEAFF
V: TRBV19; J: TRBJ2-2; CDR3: CASSTRTSPGELFF
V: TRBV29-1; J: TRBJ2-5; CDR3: CSVVGETQYF
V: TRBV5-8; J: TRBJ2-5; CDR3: CASSLERGSEETQYF
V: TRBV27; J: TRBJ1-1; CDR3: CASSLEGTMNTEAFF
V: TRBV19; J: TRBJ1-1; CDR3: CASSIAPGTEAFF
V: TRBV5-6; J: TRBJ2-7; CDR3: CASSLGDYEQYF
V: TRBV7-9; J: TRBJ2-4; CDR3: CASSTGGRAKNIQYF
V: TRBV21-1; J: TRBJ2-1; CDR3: CASRSPGTGGEQFF
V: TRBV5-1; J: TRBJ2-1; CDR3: CASSLGLAGAYNEQFF
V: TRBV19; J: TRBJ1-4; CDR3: CASSPRTGPRRYEKLFF
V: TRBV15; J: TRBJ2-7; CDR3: CATSSFDGTPWYEQYF
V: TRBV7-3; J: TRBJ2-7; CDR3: CASSFDSGSYEQYF
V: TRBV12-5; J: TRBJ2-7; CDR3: CASGSASGVTYEQYF
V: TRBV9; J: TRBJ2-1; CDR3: CASSVSTGTSGNNEQFF
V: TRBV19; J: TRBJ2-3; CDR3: CASSIGTSTDTQYF
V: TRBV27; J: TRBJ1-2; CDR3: CASRKNSGTGGDYGYTF
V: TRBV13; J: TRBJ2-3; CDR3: CASSLDWGADTQYF
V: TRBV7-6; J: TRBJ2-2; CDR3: CASSFSNTGELFF
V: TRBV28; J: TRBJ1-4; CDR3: CASSLDRDVALF